Here is one TCR beta chain with its context. What it binds is unknown. The CDR3 spans 14 residues. Trimming left V 6 bases short and J 7 bases short, with 15 bases between. CDR1 is SEHNR and CDR2 is FQNEAQ in the germline V gene (reference sequence). These data originate in a study of blood T cells in healthy people across ages. Study results and caveats: When one million T cells were used, diversity estimates were thought to be underestimates. Unsorted PBMC material precluded a definitive naive versus antigen-experienced comparison. Diversity was higher, and naive CD4+ cells more numerous, in long-lived donors than in aged donors.

The authors ran a second PCR of roughly 6 to 12 cycles using a sample-barcoded 5' primer and a J-beta primer mix. Researchers report that a template-switch adaptor with 12 random nucleotides tagged each cDNA molecule. One entry per CDR3 protein results from TCRdb running MiXCR on the 5' RACE reads. The sample lists about 780,000 distinct CDR3 sequences; about half were seen once. The sequenced sample was blood. The TCR was taken from a man older than 75 in good health. The chain is built from TRBV7-9 and TRBJ2-2, with D perhaps matching TRBD2 (6 bases). Here the CDR3 DNA reads TGTGCCAGCAGTCGTGGCGGGGCGGACGGGGAGCTGTTTTTT. This gives the protein CASSRGGADGELFF.